One sample yielded the 20 T cell receptor beta chains listed below, sequenced in a study of T cell changes during pregnancy in multiple sclerosis. The protocol was immunoSEQ multiplex PCR, while the TCRdb copy is restricted to in-frame clones and leaves out a portion. The table records some 60,000 clones, 75% to 90% of them present only once. The source was CD4+ T cells from peripheral blood mononuclear cells, collected in the third trimester of pregnancy. The receptor source for this set is a female donor with multiple sclerosis, enrolled in a pregnancy study.

The chain couples TRBV5-6 to TRBJ2-5, with TRBD1 identical over 11 bases. Germline V gene sequence: CDR1 SGHDT, CDR2 YYEEEE. V shed 4 bases, J shed 5 bases, and the junction held 7 bases outside the gene matches. This CDR3 is 15 amino acids long. Written as DNA, the CDR3 is TGTGCCAGCAGCCTTGGGACAGGGGGTAGGGAGACCCAGTACTTC. It specifies CASSLGTGGRETQYF.

The chain recombines TRBV9 with TRBJ2-2; D is undetermined. V lost 0 bases and J 4 bases, leaving 4 bases between the germline ends. Germline V gene sequence: CDR1 SGDLS, CDR2 YYNGEE. The CDR3 length is 13 residues. Here the CDR3 DNA reads TGTGCCAGCAGCGTAGCTGTCACCGGGGAGCTGTTTTTT. Its translation is CASSVAVTGELFF.

J is TRBJ1-2 and V is TRBV27; 8 bases are a match to TRBD1. Germline-derived CDR1 and CDR2 are MNHEY and SMNVEV (reference sequence). This CDR3 has 15 amino acids. V lost 6 bases to trimming and J lost 2 bases; unmatched junction nucleotides: 8. CDR3 nucleotide sequence: TGTGCCAGCAGGCCAACAGGGGGTTTCAACTATGGCTACACCTTC. It codes for CASRPTGGFNYGYTF.

This clone was detected only once. The genes are TRBV30 and TRBJ1-4; D not certain. CDR3 length: 12 residues. Per the germline V gene, CDR1 is GTSNPN and CDR2 is SVGIG (reference sequence). With 0 bases removed from V and 8 bases from J, the gap between germline ends came to 7 bases. The CDR3: CAWSVSEEKLFF. The CDR3 DNA is TGTGCCTGGAGTGTAAGTGAGGAAAAACTGTTTTTT.

This rearrangement joins TRBV7-2 to TRBJ2-3; the D gene is possibly TRBD1 (6 bases). V lost 3 bases to trimming and J lost 9 bases, with 19 bases between them. The CDR3 has 15 residues. Germline V lookup: CDR1 SGHTA, CDR2 FQGNSA. CDR3 nucleotides: TGTGCCAGCAGCTTTCAGGGGTTGGCCTTTGGGACGCAGTATTTT. Its translation is CASSFQGLAFGTQYF.

In its sample, this clone was seen once. This chain uses TRBV7-9 with TRBJ1-6; possible D gene TRBD1, 5 bases. V lost 1 base and J lost 7, with 17 bases in between. This CDR3 is 17 amino acids long. Per the germline V gene, CDR1 is SEHNR and CDR2 is FQNEAQ (reference sequence). DNA of the CDR3: TGTGCCAGCAGCTTAGTTAGTGGGACTCTTGGGAATTCACCCCTCCACTTT. Encoded protein: CASSLVSGTLGNSPLHF.

The V call is TRBV28, the J call TRBJ1-2; D call uncertain. The CDR3 runs to 11 residues. Germline V gene data show CDR1 as MDHEN and CDR2 as SYDVKM. Trimming cost V 2 bases and J 7 bases, with 5 bases left between them. CDR3 protein: CASSLIGGYTF. For the CDR3, the DNA is TGTGCCAGCAGTTTAATCGGTGGCTACACCTTC.

This chain joins TRBV2 and TRBJ1-1; the match to TRBD1 covers 8 bases. This CDR3 region has 14 residues. Germline CDR1 reads SNHLY; CDR2 reads FYNNEI. V trimming: 5 bases; J trimming: 1 base; junction bases outside the gene matches: 3. The CDR3 sequence: CASSLQGENTEAFF. The CDR3 DNA reads as TGTGCCAGCAGTTTACAGGGGGAGAACACTGAAGCTTTCTTT.

V gene TRBV30 combines with J gene TRBJ1-3; no reliable D call. V lost 3 bases and J lost 0, with 15 bases in between. Germline CDR1 is GTSNPN and CDR2 is SVGIG (reference sequence). The CDR3 covers 16 residues. The DNA of the CDR3 is TGTGCCTGGAGAGCACTGCGTTCTCTCTCTGGAAACACCATATATTTT. Amino acids: CAWRALRSLSGNTIYF. Looking up the rest from reference TRBV30 and TRBJ1-3 gives the full variable domain: SQTIHQWPATLVQPVGSPLSLECTVEGTSNPNLYWYRQAAGRGLQLLFYSVGIGQISSEVPQNLSASRPQDRQFILSSKKLLLSDSGFYLCAWRALRSLSGNTIYFGEGSWLTVV.

A single count supports this clone. The rearrangement joins TRBV6-5 to TRBJ2-4, with D perhaps TRBD2 (6 bases). The germline V gene has CDR1 MNHEY and CDR2 SVGAGI. Trimming left V 8 bases short and J 6 bases short, with 17 bases between. This CDR3 has 14 amino acids. In DNA, the CDR3 is TGTGCCAGCGGAGGAGGGCAGGGAACAAACATTCAGTACTTC. This sequence encodes CASGGGQGTNIQYF.

V gene TRBV6-5 combines with J gene TRBJ2-1; TRBD1 matches at 7 bases. The CDR3 loop spans 14 amino acids. V shed 6 bases and J 10 bases; nucleotides not matched to a gene: 12. CDR1 and CDR2 from the germline V gene are MNHEY and SVGAGI. This CDR3 is CASRTGTAQTEQFF. The CDR3 DNA sequence: TGTGCCAGCAGGACCGGGACAGCTCAGACAGAGCAGTTCTTC.

V is TRBV18 and J is TRBJ2-3, with D maybe TRBD2 (6 bases). Germline assignment: CDR1 KGHSH and CDR2 LQKENI. CDR3 length: 17 amino acids. V was trimmed by 2 bases and J by 4 bases, leaving 19 bases between them. The chain's CDR3 is CASSPGPGTGDPDTQYF. Here the CDR3 DNA reads TGTGCCAGCTCACCAGGGCCTGGGACGGGGGACCCAGATACGCAGTATTTT.

This clone was recorded once. The CDR3 is CASSLLAGQVTNEQFF. The CDR3 coding sequence is TGTGCCAGCAGCTTACTCGCGGGACAGGTCACCAATGAGCAGTTCTTC. The V call is TRBV7-6, the J call TRBJ2-1; 8 nucleotides align to TRBD1. The CDR3 sequence is 16 residues long. Germline V gene lookup returns CDR1 SGHVS and CDR2 FNYEAQ. After removal of 2 bases from V and 6 bases from J, the junction contained 9 bases not matched to a gene.

This clone has just one count. The chain uses TRBV6-6 and TRBJ1-1; tentative D call: TRBD1 (6 bases). Per the germline V gene, CDR1 is MNHNY and CDR2 is SVGAGI (reference sequence). This CDR3 has 15 residues. Trimming removed 2 bases at V and 1 base at J, with 11 bases between. The CDR3 bases are TGTGCCAGCAGTTACGCTGACAGGCAGAACACTGAAGCTTTCTTT. It is translated as CASSYADRQNTEAFF.

The chain is built from TRBV11-2 and TRBJ1-2, with 10 bases lining up with TRBD1. CDR1 is SGHAT and CDR2 is FQNNGV in the germline V gene. The CDR3 consists of 14 residues. The V segment lost 3 bases and the J segment 7 bases; nucleotides outside the gene matches: 5. The CDR3 loop is CASSLGQGSTGYTF. CDR3 nucleotides: TGTGCCAGCAGCTTGGGACAGGGGTCCACTGGCTACACCTTC.

The rearrangement links TRBV7-9 to TRBJ1-2; a weak D match, TRBD1 (5 bases). Germline CDR1 reads SEHNR; CDR2 reads FQNEAQ (reference sequence). Between the trimmed V and J ends, which lost 5 bases and 4 bases, there was a span of 11 bases. This CDR3 has 13 amino acids. For the CDR3, the DNA is TGTGCCAGCAGCAAGACAGAAGCCTATGGCTACACCTTC. It yields the protein CASSKTEAYGYTF.

This chain uses TRBV5-8 with TRBJ1-1; tentatively, D is TRBD1 (5 bases). Germline CDR1 reads SGHTS; CDR2 reads YDEGEE. V lost 0 bases to trimming and J lost 1 base, with 10 bases between them. The CDR3 contains 15 residues. Here the CDR3 reads CASSLGVDRNTEAFF. CDR3 DNA: TGTGCCAGCAGCTTGGGGGTCGACAGGAACACTGAAGCTTTCTTT.

This chain links TRBV10-3 with TRBJ2-1; 8 nucleotides line up with TRBD1. This CDR3 region has 15 residues. The V gene end was trimmed by 3 bases and the J gene end by 5 bases; junction bases not matched to a gene: 6. Germline V gene lookup returns CDR1 ENHRY and CDR2 SYGVKD. CDR3 nucleotide sequence: TGTGCCATCAGTGATGGACAGGGCCGCGACAATGAGCAGTTCTTC. Its protein is CAISDGQGRDNEQFF.

This chain links TRBV5-6 with TRBJ1-1, with 7 bases matching TRBD1. The junction had 16 bases not matched to a gene; V was cut back by 1 base and J by 1 base. Germline V gene data show CDR1 as SGHDT and CDR2 as YYEEEE. This CDR3 has 19 residues. The CDR3 region is CASSLYYPRGQTKNTEAFF. CDR3 nucleotides: TGTGCCAGCAGCTTGTATTACCCTAGGGGACAGACTAAGAACACTGAAGCTTTCTTT.

The chain carries TRBV19 and TRBJ1-2; D not certain. The CDR3 has 15 residues. Germline CDR1 reads LNHDA; CDR2 reads SQIVND (reference sequence). With 7 bases removed from V and 9 bases from J, the gap between germline ends came to 24 bases. The CDR3, as DNA: TGTGCCAGTAAGACGGTAGGTCGACTCAGAACGAGCTACACCTTC. Its translation is CASKTVGRLRTSYTF.